One and the same sample provided the 24 T cell receptor beta chains below, sequenced in a study of T cell repertoires in cytomegalovirus infection. MiXCR, run by TCRdb on the reads, gives a single entry per CDR3 protein. The sample shows around 78,000 distinct CDR3 sequences, 20% to 30% of them seen only once. Which antigens these TCRs recognize remains unknown. The specimen comprised CD8+ T cells from cultured PBMCs, sampled from culture after CMV antigen stimulation. The receptor set was obtained from a human donor in good health (CMV status not recorded). Some clones in this sample may be carry-over from other donors' samples.

The chain has TRBV27 and TRBJ1-6; tentatively, D is TRBD1 (5 bases). This CDR3 contains 16 residues. Germline V lookup: CDR1 MNHEY, CDR2 SMNVEV (reference sequence). V dropped 7 bases and J dropped 0 bases, with 13 bases sitting between them. The CDR3 loop is CASTTRGSSYNSPLHF. DNA for the CDR3: TGTGCCAGCACTACCCGGGGGAGCTCCTATAATTCACCCCTCCACTTT.

The V gene is TRBV15, the J gene TRBJ2-2; TRBD1 might be the D (7 bases). Looked up from germline, CDR1 is LNHNV and CDR2 is YYDKDF (reference sequence). Trimming pared 9 bases from V and 1 base from J, leaving 18 bases between. This CDR3 contains 16 residues. CDR3 DNA: TGTGCCACGTCCTCCGGGGGACAGCAGAACACCGGGGAGCTGTTTTTT. This gives the protein CATSSGGQQNTGELFF.

A single count supports this clonotype. A much larger clone lies one base from this, so it may be a read error. This chain links TRBV7-6 with TRBJ2-1, with 7 bases identical to TRBD2. Per germline, CDR1 SGHVS and CDR2 FNYEAQ. The CDR3 length is 15 residues. The CDR3 sequence is CVSNQAGPTNNEQFF. CDR3 in DNA: TGTGTCAGCAACCAAGCGGGACCGACTAACAATGAGCAGTTCTTC.

This clonotype was counted ten times or more. The V gene is TRBV6-1, the J gene TRBJ1-2, with D perhaps TRBD1 (6 bases). Germline V gene lookup returns CDR1 MNHNS and CDR2 SASEGT. V was cut by 7 bases and J by 6 bases, with 21 bases left in between. This CDR3 is built from 15 residues. The CDR3 region is CASIKAGQPRDGYTF. CDR3 DNA: TGTGCCAGCATCAAAGCAGGACAGCCACGGGATGGCTACACCTTC.

The chain uses TRBV6-5 and TRBJ1-6; tentatively, D is TRBD1 (6 bases). CDR3 length equals 13 residues. Germline V CDR1 and CDR2: MNHEY, SVGAGI. V lost 5 bases and J 10 bases, leaving 12 bases between the germline ends. In nucleotides, the CDR3 is TGTGCCAGCAGTCAGGGGACGAGGTCACCCCTCCACTTT. Translating gives CASSQGTRSPLHF.

The chain carries TRBV28 and TRBJ2-7; D perhaps matches TRBD2 (5 bases). V gave up 5 bases and J gave up 3 bases, with 11 bases separating them. Germline V gene sequence: CDR1 MDHEN, CDR2 SYDVKM. This CDR3 spans 13 amino acids. CDR3 DNA: TGTGCCAGCAGTCCCCGAGGACTCTACGAGCAGTACTTC. It codes for CASSPRGLYEQYF.

V and J are TRBV4-3 and TRBJ1-6; possible D gene TRBD1, 5 bases. CDR1 is LGHNA, CDR2 YSLEER, per germline. This CDR3 contains 15 residues. V lost 0 bases, J lost 7 bases, and 10 bases lay in between. CDR3 nucleotide sequence: TGCGCCAGCAGCCAAGATCGGGCAGGGAATTCACCCCTCCACTTT. Amino acids: CASSQDRAGNSPLHF.

The chain combines TRBV5-4 with TRBJ2-2, with D unclear. Trimming took 0 bases from V and 7 from J, leaving 4 bases between them. The CDR3 is 12 amino acids. Germline CDR1 and CDR2: SGHNT and YYREEE (reference sequence). CDR3 bases: TGTGCCAGCAGCTTGGGTGTCGGGGAGCTGTTTTTT. Its protein is CASSLGVGELFF.

In the case of this clonotype: It may be a read error: a sequence one base away is much more abundant. The J gene is TRBJ1-5, the V gene TRBV9, with D possibly being TRBD1 (6 bases). Germline V gene sequence: CDR1 SGDLS, CDR2 YYNGEE. This CDR3 has 21 residues. This CDR3 is CASRDSPGGGELTVGNQHQHF. CDR3 in DNA: TGTGCCAGCAGAGATTCCCCGGGAGGGGGAGAACTGACGGTAGGCAATCAGCACCAGCATTTT.

This clonotype has just a few counts. The V call is TRBV28, the J call TRBJ1-2; D unclear. Trimming cost V 9 bases and J 2 bases, with 13 bases left between them. The germline V gene has CDR1 MDHEN and CDR2 SYDVKM. This CDR3 has 13 amino acids. CDR3 DNA: TGTGCCAGTCTAACGGGGAGGAACTATGGCTACACCTTC. Translating it yields CASLTGRNYGYTF.

The rearrangement uses TRBV14 and TRBJ2-5, with 8 bases fitting TRBD2. Trimming removed 2 bases from V and 1 base from J; junction bases left unmatched: 6. The V gene's germline CDR1 is SGHDN and CDR2 FVKESK. The CDR3 spans 16 residues. The CDR3 coding sequence is TGTGCCAGCAGCCAACCCTCGCGGGGGGTCCAAGAGACCCAGTACTTC. Its translation: CASSQPSRGVQETQYF.

This clonotype was seen a few times. This chain connects TRBV7-9 to TRBJ2-3; perhaps D is TRBD1 or TRBD2 (5 bases each). The germline V gene encodes CDR1 SEHNR and CDR2 FQNEAQ (reference sequence). This CDR3 is built from 14 residues. V was shortened by 6 bases and J by 6 bases, with 16 bases between the two germline ends. The CDR3: CASSTSDGADTQYF. The CDR3 DNA follows: TGTGCCAGCAGTACAAGTGACGGGGCGGATACGCAGTATTTT. The full variable domain, its missing parts supplied by reference TRBV7-9 and TRBJ2-3, is DTGVSQNPRHKITKRGQNVTFRCDPISEHNRLYWYRQTLGQGPEFLTYFQNEAQLEKSRLLSDRFSAERPKGSFSTLEIQRTEQGDSAMYLCASSTSDGADTQYFGPGTRLTVL.

The chain has TRBV7-8 and TRBJ1-2; D uncertain. Germline V lookup: CDR1 SGHVS, CDR2 FQNEAQ. The CDR3 is 13 amino acids. V gave up 1 base and J gave up 5 bases, with 8 bases separating them. The CDR3 spells CASSLDGSYGYTF. For the CDR3, the DNA is TGTGCCAGCAGCTTAGATGGCAGTTATGGCTACACCTTC. The full variable domain, completed using reference TRBV7-8 and TRBJ1-2, is GAGVSQSPRYKVAKRGQDVALRCDPISGHVSLFWYQQALGQGPEFLTYFQNEAQLDKSGLPSDRFFAERPEGSVSTLKIQRTQQEDSAVYLCASSLDGSYGYTFGSGTRLTVV.

This clonotype turned up a few times. The genes are TRBV5-1 and TRBJ2-7; no clear D gene. With 4 bases removed from V and 2 bases from J, the gap between germline ends came to 10 bases. CDR1 and CDR2 (germline): SGHRS, YFSETQ. The CDR3 is 13 residues long. In DNA form, the CDR3 reads TGCGCCAGCAGCCCGGACGGTACCTACGAGCAGTACTTC. It yields the protein CASSPDGTYEQYF.

The J gene is TRBJ2-5, the V gene TRBV28; TRBD1 is a possible D gene (7 bases). Germline V gene data show CDR1 as MDHEN and CDR2 as SYDVKM. With 6 bases removed from V and 1 base from J, the gap between germline ends came to 12 bases. The CDR3 is made up of 14 amino acids. In nucleotides, the CDR3 is TGTGCCAGCAGGGGGAGGACAGGCCAAGAGACCCAGTACTTC. Translation gives CASRGRTGQETQYF.

Ten or more counts support this clonotype. The chain links TRBV12-3 or TRBV12-4 to TRBJ1-2; 7 bases agree with TRBD1. This CDR3 has 13 residues. V shed 7 bases, J shed 2 bases, and the junction held 4 bases outside the gene matches. CDR3 residues: CASNGGQNYGYTF. DNA of the CDR3: TGTGCCAGCAATGGGGGACAGAACTATGGCTACACCTTC.

This clonotype was detected a few times. This chain links TRBV5-1 with TRBJ1-1, with 11 bases fitting TRBD1. CDR3 length: 15 residues. Germline CDR1 is SGHRS and CDR2 is YFSETQ. The ends lost 5 bases at V and 5 bases at J; junction bases unmatched: 8. This chain's CDR3 is CASRLDRGRRTEAFF. The CDR3 nucleotides read TGCGCCAGCAGACTGGACAGGGGGCGCCGGACTGAAGCTTTCTTT.

This clonotype was seen a few times. V is TRBV18 and J is TRBJ1-2, with a weak D call TRBD1 (5 bases). Germline V gene data show CDR1 as KGHSH and CDR2 as LQKENI. The germline V and J ends were trimmed by 5 bases and 7 bases, with 23 bases remaining between them. The CDR3 consists of 16 residues. The CDR3 DNA follows: TGTGCCAGCTCATTCTCGCGAGCCGGGACCAGCTTTGGCTACACCTTC. This codes for CASSFSRAGTSFGYTF.

This sequence joins TRBV28 and TRBJ2-1; weak D call: TRBD1 (6 bases). The CDR3 totals 15 residues. The germline V and J ends were trimmed by 6 bases and 3 bases, with 15 bases remaining between them. The germline gives CDR1 MDHEN, CDR2 SYDVKM. CDR3 in DNA: TGTGCCAGCAGCCTACCGAGACAGGTCTACAATGAGCAGTTCTTC. Protein product: CASSLPRQVYNEQFF. Full variable domain (missing parts from reference TRBV28 and TRBJ2-1): DVKVTQSSRYLVKRTGEKVFLECVQDMDHENMFWYRQDPGLGLRLIYFSYDVKMKEKGDIPEGYSVSREKKERFSLILESASTNQTSMYLCASSLPRQVYNEQFFGPGTRLTVL.

The CDR3 sequence: CASSPRTGGQETQYF. In DNA form, the CDR3 reads TGTGCCAGCAGTCCCCGTACAGGGGGCCAAGAGACCCAGTACTTC. The chain combines TRBV27 with TRBJ2-5, with TRBD1 matching 8 bases. Germline V gives CDR1 MNHEY, CDR2 SMNVEV (reference sequence). CDR3 length equals 15 residues. V lost 5 bases, J lost 1 base, and 6 bases stayed unmatched.

The chain employs TRBV27 and TRBJ1-2, with D unresolved. V lost 0 bases and J lost 8, with 13 bases in between. Germline V lookup: CDR1 MNHEY, CDR2 SMNVEV (reference sequence). The CDR3 totals 14 residues. The CDR3 is CASSLSPRSRGYTF. The CDR3 DNA is TGTGCCAGCAGTTTATCGCCGCGGAGCCGGGGCTACACCTTC.

This clonotype was seen a handful of times. The chain carries TRBV2 and TRBJ1-1; 12 nucleotides align to TRBD1. With 3 bases clipped from V and 3 bases from J, the junction kept 5 bases outside the gene matches. The CDR3 loop spans 16 amino acids. Germline CDR1 and CDR2: SNHLY and FYNNEI. In nucleotides, the CDR3 is TGTGCCAGCAGTGAGGGGACAGGGGGCTGGGACACTGAAGCTTTCTTT. As protein: CASSEGTGGWDTEAFF.

The chain joins TRBV6-5 to TRBJ2-3; D possibly corresponds to TRBD1 (6 bases). The V and J ends lost 4 bases and 2 bases respectively, with 13 bases between them. The CDR3 spans 15 residues. Germline CDR1 MNHEY, CDR2 SVGAGI. The DNA for the CDR3 is TGTGCCAGCAGTTTACAGGGACCTTCCACAGATACGCAGTATTTT. Translating gives CASSLQGPSTDTQYF.

This clonotype occurred a few times. With a much larger clone just one base away, this may be a read error. This CDR3 reads CANSPWTDAYGYTF. CDR3 in DNA: TGTGCCAACAGCCCCTGGACCGATGCCTATGGCTACACCTTC. The genes are TRBV7-2 and TRBJ1-2; D is uncertain. The CDR3 has 14 amino acids. Germline-derived CDR1 and CDR2 are SGHTA and FQGNSA. The variable domain in full, with the rest retrieved from reference TRBV7-2 and TRBJ1-2, is GAGVSQSPSNKVTEKGKDVELRCDPISGHTALYWYRQSLGQGLEFLIYFQGNSAPDKSGLPSDRFSAERTGGSVSTLTIQRTQQEDSAVYLCANSPWTDAYGYTFGSGTRLTVV.